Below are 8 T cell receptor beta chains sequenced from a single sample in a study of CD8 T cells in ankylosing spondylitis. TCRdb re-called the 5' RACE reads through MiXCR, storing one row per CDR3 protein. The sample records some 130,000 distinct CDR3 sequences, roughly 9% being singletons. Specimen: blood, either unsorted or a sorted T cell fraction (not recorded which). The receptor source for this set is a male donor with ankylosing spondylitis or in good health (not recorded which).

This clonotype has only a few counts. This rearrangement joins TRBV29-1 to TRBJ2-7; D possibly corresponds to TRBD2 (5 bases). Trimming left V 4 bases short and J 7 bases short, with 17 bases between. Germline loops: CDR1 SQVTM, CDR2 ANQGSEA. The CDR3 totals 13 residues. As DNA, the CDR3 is TGCAGCGTTGCAACTAGACTCCGGGCTGAGCAGTACTTC. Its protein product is CSVATRLRAEQYF.

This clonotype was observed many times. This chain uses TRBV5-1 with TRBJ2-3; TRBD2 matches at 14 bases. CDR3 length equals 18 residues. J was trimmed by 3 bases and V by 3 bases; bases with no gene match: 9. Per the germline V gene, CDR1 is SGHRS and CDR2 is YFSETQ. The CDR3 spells CASSSRQGLAGVTDTQYF. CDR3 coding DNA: TGCGCCAGCAGCTCACGGCAGGGACTAGCGGGGGTGACAGATACGCAGTATTTT.

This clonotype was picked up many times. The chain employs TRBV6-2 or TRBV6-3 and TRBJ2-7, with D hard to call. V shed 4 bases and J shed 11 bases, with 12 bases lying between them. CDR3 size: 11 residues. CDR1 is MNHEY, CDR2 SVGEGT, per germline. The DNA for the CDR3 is TGTGCCAGCAGTTTGTCAACAAGGAAGTACTTC. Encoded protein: CASSLSTRKYF.

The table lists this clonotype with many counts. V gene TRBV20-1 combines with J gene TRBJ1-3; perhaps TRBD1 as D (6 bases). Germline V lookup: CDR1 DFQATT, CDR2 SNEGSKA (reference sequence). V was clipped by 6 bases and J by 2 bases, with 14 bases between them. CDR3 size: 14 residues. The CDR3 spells CSANRELTGNTIYF. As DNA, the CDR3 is TGCAGTGCGAACAGGGAATTAACTGGAAACACCATATATTTT.

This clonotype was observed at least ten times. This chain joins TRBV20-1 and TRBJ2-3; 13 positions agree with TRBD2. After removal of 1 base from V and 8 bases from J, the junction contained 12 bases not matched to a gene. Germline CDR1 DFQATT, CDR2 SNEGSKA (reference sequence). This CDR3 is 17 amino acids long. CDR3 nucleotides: TGCAGTGCTAGAGTGAGGGGACTAGCGGGGATGTTGGCTACGCAGTATTTT. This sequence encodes CSARVRGLAGMLATQYF.

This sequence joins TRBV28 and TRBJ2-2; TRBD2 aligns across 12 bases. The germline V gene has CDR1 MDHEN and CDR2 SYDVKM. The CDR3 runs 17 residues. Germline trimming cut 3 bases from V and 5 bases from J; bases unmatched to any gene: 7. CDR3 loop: CASSFGLAGSWTGELFF. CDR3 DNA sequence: TGTGCCAGCAGTTTTGGACTAGCGGGAAGTTGGACCGGGGAGCTGTTTTTT.

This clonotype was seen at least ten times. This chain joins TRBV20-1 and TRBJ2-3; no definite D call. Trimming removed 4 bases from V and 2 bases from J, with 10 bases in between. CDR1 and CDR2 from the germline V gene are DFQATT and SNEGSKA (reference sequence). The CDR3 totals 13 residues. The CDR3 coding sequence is TGCAGTGCTAAAAGATATGCCACAGATACGCAGTATTTT. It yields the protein CSAKRYATDTQYF.

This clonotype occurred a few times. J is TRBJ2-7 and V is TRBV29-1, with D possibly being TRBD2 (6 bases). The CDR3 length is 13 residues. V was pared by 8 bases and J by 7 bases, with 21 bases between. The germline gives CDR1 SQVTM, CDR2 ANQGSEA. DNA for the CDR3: TGCAGCACATGGGAGGAGGGAAGAGGGGAGCAGTACTTC. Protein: CSTWEEGRGEQYF.